The clone carrying this TCR beta chain was seen only once. Pooling was applied to second doses at about 4 or about 12 weeks. Sequencing was performed with immunoSEQ multiplex PCR; in TCRdb, only in-frame clones are kept and a portion is missing. The repertoire consists of some 150,000 clones, with roughly 89% occurring once and the leading ten covering roughly 1.5%. This record comes from a study of T cell responses to AZD1222 COVID-19 vaccine. Germline V CDR1 and CDR2: SGHAT, FQDESV (reference sequence). CDR3 length: 14 amino acids. V shed 5 bases, J shed 5 bases, and the junction held 5 bases outside the gene matches.

The clonotype originates from an adult who received the AZD1222 COVID-19 vaccine. The gene calls are TRBV11-1 and TRBJ1-4; TRBD1 agrees at 7 bases. Material: peripheral blood, obtained 28 days after the second AZD1222 dose. CDR3 DNA sequence: TGTGCCAGCAGCCCCCGGACAGGAAATGAAAAACTGTTTTTT. Amino acids: CASSPRTGNEKLFF.